These T cell receptor beta chains were read from a single sample in a study of blood T cell repertoires in COVID-19. Method: immunoSEQ multiplex PCR; TCRdb's copy keeps in-frame clones and lacks some. The repertoire holds 250,000 to 350,000 clones, with 75% to 90% as singletons. Sequencing was done on a sample of peripheral blood. The receptors originated from a woman in her thirties with active or convalescent COVID-19. CDR3s include the opening cysteine and the closing phenylalanine or tryptophan. D genes are given only for firm matches. Rows may omit the clone size; those that give it use once, few, many or a size class.

j_call | cdr3_length | clone_size | v_call | d_call | cdr3_aa | cdr3_nt
TRBJ2-7 | 14 | - | TRBV6-5 | - | CASTYRVRSYEQYF | TGTGCCAGCACCTACAGGGTAAGAAGCTACGAGCAGTACTTC
TRBJ1-4 | 15 | - | TRBV6-2/TRBV6-3 | TRBD1 | CASSSPNRGLGKLFF | TGTGCCAGCAGTTCGCCAAACAGGGGACTCGGAAAACTGTTTTTT
TRBJ2-2 | 13 | - | TRBV12-3/TRBV12-4 | - | CASSLSLSGELFF | TGTGCCAGCAGTTTATCCCTTTCCGGGGAGCTGTTTTTT
TRBJ2-5 | 12 | - | TRBV12-3/TRBV12-4 | TRBD2 | CATSLAEETQYF | TGTGCCACTTCCCTAGCGGAAGAGACCCAGTACTTC
TRBJ1-5 | 12 | - | TRBV28 | - | CASISVNQPQHF | TGTGCCAGCATCTCGGTAAATCAGCCCCAGCATTTT
TRBJ1-1 | 15 | once | TRBV5-1 | TRBD1 | CASSLEGQGSTEAFF | TGCGCCAGCAGCTTGGAGGGACAGGGTAGCACTGAAGCTTTCTTT
TRBJ2-2 | 14 | - | TRBV4-2 | - | CASSHPSNTGELFF | TGTGCCAGCAGCCACCCTTCGAACACCGGGGAGCTGTTTTTT
TRBJ1-5 | 15 | - | TRBV4-1 | TRBD1 | CASSQRQGSNQPQHF | TGCGCCAGCAGCCAGAGACAGGGGAGCAATCAGCCCCAGCATTTT
TRBJ1-3 | 14 | few | TRBV10-2 | - | CASSEGGFGNTIYF | TGCGCCAGCAGTGAAGGGGGATTCGGAAACACCATATATTTT
TRBJ2-3 | 17 | many | TRBV15 | TRBD2 | CATSPASGLAVGDTQYF | TGTGCCACCAGCCCGGCCTCGGGACTAGCGGTTGGAGATACGCAGTATTTT
TRBJ1-1 | 14 | once | TRBV19 | - | CASSIDYSGLRAFF | TGTGCCAGTAGTATAGATTATTCAGGGCTCAGAGCTTTCTTT
TRBJ2-3 | 15 | - | TRBV5-1 | TRBD2 | CASSLAGGFTDTQYF | TGCGCCAGCAGTCTAGCGGGGGGTTTTACAGATACGCAGTATTTT
TRBJ1-1 | 13 | - | TRBV7-3 | TRBD1 | CASSLDRGGEAFF | TGTGCCAGCAGCTTAGACAGGGGTGGTGAAGCTTTCTTT
TRBJ1-4 | 10 | - | TRBV30 | - | CAWEREKLFF | TGTGCCTGGGAGCGGGAAAAACTGTTTTTT
TRBJ1-5 | 14 | - | TRBV19 | TRBD1 | CASRAGTGSQPQHF | TGTGCCAGTAGGGCCGGGACAGGGAGTCAGCCCCAGCATTTT
TRBJ1-1 | 15 | - | TRBV10-3 | - | CAISNPQGGDTEAFF | TGTGCCATCAGTAACCCTCAGGGAGGAGACACTGAAGCTTTCTTT
TRBJ2-5 | 18 | - | TRBV3-1/TRBV3-2 | TRBD2 | CASSQDPGLAGVQETQYF | TGTGCCAGCAGCCAAGATCCAGGACTAGCGGGGGTTCAAGAGACCCAGTACTTC
TRBJ2-3 | 14 | - | TRBV7-9 | - | CASSLDLSPHTQYF | TGTGCCAGCAGCTTAGATCTTAGCCCTCATACGCAGTATTTT
TRBJ1-2 | 13 | - | TRBV6-2/TRBV6-3 | - | CASSLGAGYGYTF | TGTGCCAGCAGTTTGGGGGCTGGCTATGGCTACACCTTC
TRBJ1-3 | 15 | - | TRBV6-2/TRBV6-3 | - | CASSFTASSGNTIYF | TGTGCCAGCAGTTTTACCGCGAGCTCTGGAAACACCATATATTTT
TRBJ1-3 | 17 | - | TRBV7-9 | TRBD1 | CASSYTGVAHSGNTIYF | TGTGCCAGCAGCTATACAGGGGTCGCGCACTCTGGAAACACCATATATTTT
TRBJ2-2 | 12 | - | TRBV6-5 | - | CASSYRAGELFF | TGTGCCAGCAGTTACCGGGCCGGGGAGCTGTTTTTT
TRBJ1-5 | 13 | few | TRBV7-3 | TRBD1 | CASSLGQNQPQHF | TGTGCCAGCAGCTTGGGACAGAATCAGCCCCAGCATTTT
TRBJ2-1 | 16 | - | TRBV7-2 | - | CASSSIRGPAYNEQFF | TGTGCCAGCAGCTCCATCAGGGGTCCGGCCTACAATGAGCAGTTCTTC
TRBJ1-5 | 15 | - | TRBV6-6 | - | CASSPRGGLNQPQHF | TGTGCCAGCAGTCCCCGGGGGGGATTGAATCAGCCCCAGCATTTT
TRBJ1-5 | 14 | - | TRBV2 | TRBD1 | CASSGQGRDQPQHF | TGTGCCAGCAGCGGACAGGGCAGGGATCAGCCCCAGCATTTT
TRBJ1-2 | 19 | - | TRBV6-2/TRBV6-3 | TRBD1 | CASSYSSGTGLRWNYGYTF | TGTGCCAGCAGTTACTCGAGCGGGACAGGGCTACGGTGGAACTATGGCTACACCTTC
TRBJ2-1 | 18 | - | TRBV7-6 | TRBD2 | CASSPKRGGLAGYNEQFF | TGTGCCAGCAGCCCAAAACGGGGTGGACTAGCGGGGTACAATGAGCAGTTCTTC
TRBJ1-1 | 13 | - | TRBV5-1 | - | CASSPGSALQRAF | TGCGCCAGCAGCCCGGGGTCCGCACTCCAACGTGCCTTT
TRBJ1-1 | 12 | once | TRBV9 | TRBD1 | CASSEGDSRAFF | TGTGCCAGCAGCGAGGGGGACAGCCGAGCTTTCTTT
TRBJ2-2 | 17 | - | TRBV4-3 | TRBD2 | CASSQDGGSFRAGELFF | TGCGCCAGCAGCCAAGACGGGGGGTCCTTTCGGGCCGGGGAGCTGTTTTTT
TRBJ2-7 | 12 | - | TRBV28 | - | CASRQGVHEQYF | TGTGCCAGCAGGCAGGGCGTCCACGAGCAGTACTTC
TRBJ2-2 | 18 | - | TRBV6-2/TRBV6-3 | TRBD2 | CASSLSSGGAANTGELFF | TGTGCCAGCAGCCTCTCTAGCGGGGGGGCCGCGAACACCGGGGAGCTGTTTTTT
TRBJ2-5 | 16 | - | TRBV2 | - | CASSDVGQGLQETQYF | TGTGCCAGCAGTGACGTAGGACAGGGACTACAAGAGACCCAGTACTTC
TRBJ1-1 | 14 | few | TRBV5-6 | TRBD1 | CASNYRGLGTEAFF | TGTGCCAGCAACTACAGGGGGCTAGGCACTGAAGCTTTCTTT
TRBJ1-3 | 14 | few | TRBV6-5 | - | CASRPDSSGNTIYF | TGTGCCAGCCGACCGGACTCGTCTGGAAACACCATATATTTT
TRBJ2-7 | 14 | once | TRBV6-5 | TRBD1 | CASTSPDRGYEQYF | TGTGCCAGCACTTCACCAGACAGGGGCTACGAGCAGTACTTC
TRBJ2-1 | 15 | - | TRBV6-5 | TRBD2 | CASRDSGGAGNEQFF | TGTGCCAGCAGGGATAGCGGGGGGGCGGGCAATGAGCAGTTCTTC
TRBJ1-1 | 15 | - | TRBV6-2/TRBV6-3 | - | CASSLQGHLNTEAFF | TGTGCCAGCAGTTTACAGGGACACCTGAACACTGAAGCTTTCTTT
TRBJ2-3 | 13 | - | TRBV24-1 | - | CATGGQGTDTQYF | TGTGCCACGGGTGGTCAGGGCACAGATACGCAGTATTTT
TRBJ2-3 | 15 | - | TRBV5-1 | TRBD2 | CASSLVGGATDTQYF | TGCGCCAGCAGCTTGGTCGGGGGGGCGACAGATACGCAGTATTTT
TRBJ1-1 | 14 | - | TRBV27 | - | CASSIQGGATEAFF | TGTGCCAGCAGTATACAGGGTGGTGCCACTGAAGCTTTCTTT
TRBJ1-1 | 16 | - | TRBV5-1 | - | CASSKIMEGASTEAFF | TGCGCCAGCAGCAAAATAATGGAGGGCGCGAGTACTGAAGCTTTCTTT
TRBJ2-5 | 18 | once | TRBV11-2 | TRBD2 | CASSLKPRTSGGRETQYF | TGTGCCAGCAGCTTAAAACCCCGGACTAGCGGGGGCAGGGAGACCCAGTACTTC
TRBJ2-1 | 15 | - | TRBV11-2 | - | CASSRDLSSYNEQFF | TGTGCCAGCAGCCGAGATCTGAGCTCCTACAATGAGCAGTTCTTC
TRBJ1-3 | 13 | - | TRBV12-3/TRBV12-4 | - | CASSLQEQNTIYF | TGTGCCAGCAGTTTACAAGAGCAAAACACCATATATTTT
TRBJ2-5 | 14 | - | TRBV10-2 | - | CASSWRGTEETQYF | TGCGCCAGCAGTTGGCGGGGAACGGAGGAGACCCAGTACTTC
TRBJ1-1 | 14 | - | TRBV19 | - | CASSIGGWNTEAFF | TGTGCCAGTAGTATTGGAGGGTGGAACACTGAAGCTTTCTTT
TRBJ2-1 | 18 | - | TRBV27 | TRBD1 | CASSFRALTGSSYNEQFF | TGTGCCAGCAGTTTTCGGGCGTTGACAGGGAGCTCCTACAATGAGCAGTTCTTC